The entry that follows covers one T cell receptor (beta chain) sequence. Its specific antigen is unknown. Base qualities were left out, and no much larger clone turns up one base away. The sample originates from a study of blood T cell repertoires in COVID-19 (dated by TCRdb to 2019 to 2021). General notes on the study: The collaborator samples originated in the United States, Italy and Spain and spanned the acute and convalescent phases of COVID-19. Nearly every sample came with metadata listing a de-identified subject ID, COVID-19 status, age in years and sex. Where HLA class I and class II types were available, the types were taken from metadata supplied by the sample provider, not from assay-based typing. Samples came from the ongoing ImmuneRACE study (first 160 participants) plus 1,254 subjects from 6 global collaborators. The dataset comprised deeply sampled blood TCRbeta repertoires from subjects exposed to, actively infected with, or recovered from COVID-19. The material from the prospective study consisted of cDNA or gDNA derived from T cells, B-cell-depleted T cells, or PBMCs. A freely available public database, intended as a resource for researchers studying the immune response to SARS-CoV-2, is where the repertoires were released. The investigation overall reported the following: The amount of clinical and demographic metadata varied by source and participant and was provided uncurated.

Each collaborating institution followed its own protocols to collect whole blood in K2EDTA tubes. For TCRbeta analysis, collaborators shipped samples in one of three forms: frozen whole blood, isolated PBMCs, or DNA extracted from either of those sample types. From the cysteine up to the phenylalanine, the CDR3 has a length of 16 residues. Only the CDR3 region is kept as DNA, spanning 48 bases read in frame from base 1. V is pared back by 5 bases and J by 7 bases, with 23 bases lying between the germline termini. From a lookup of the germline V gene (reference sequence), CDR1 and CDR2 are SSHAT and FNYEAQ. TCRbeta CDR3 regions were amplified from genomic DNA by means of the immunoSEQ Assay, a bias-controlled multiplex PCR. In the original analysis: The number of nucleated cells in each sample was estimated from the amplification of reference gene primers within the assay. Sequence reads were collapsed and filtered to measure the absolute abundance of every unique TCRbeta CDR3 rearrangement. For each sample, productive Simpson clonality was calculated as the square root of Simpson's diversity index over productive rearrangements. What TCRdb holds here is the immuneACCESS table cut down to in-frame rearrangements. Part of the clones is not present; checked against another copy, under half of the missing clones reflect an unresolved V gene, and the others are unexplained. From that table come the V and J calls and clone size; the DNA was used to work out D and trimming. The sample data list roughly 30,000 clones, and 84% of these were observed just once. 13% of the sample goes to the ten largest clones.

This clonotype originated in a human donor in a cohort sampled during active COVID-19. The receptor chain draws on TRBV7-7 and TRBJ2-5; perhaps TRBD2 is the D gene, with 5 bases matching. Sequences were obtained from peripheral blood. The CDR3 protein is CASSPVRSPGGGTQYF. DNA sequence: TGTGCCAGCAGCCCCGTTCGGTCTCCCGGAGGTGGGACCCAGTACTTC.